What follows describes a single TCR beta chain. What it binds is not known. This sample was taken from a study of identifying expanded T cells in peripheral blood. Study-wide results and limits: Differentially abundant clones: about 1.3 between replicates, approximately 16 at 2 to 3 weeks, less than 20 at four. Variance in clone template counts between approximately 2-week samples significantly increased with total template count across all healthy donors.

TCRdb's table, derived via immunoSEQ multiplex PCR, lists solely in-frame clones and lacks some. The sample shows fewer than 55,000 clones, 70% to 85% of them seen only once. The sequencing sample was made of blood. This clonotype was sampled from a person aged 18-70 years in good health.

The CDR3 sequence is CASSLLVEAFF. For the CDR3, the DNA is TGTGCCAGCAGCTTGTTGGTTGAAGCTTTCTTT. This chain joins TRBV5-5 and TRBJ1-1; D unclear. The ends were cut back, 1 base at V and 7 bases at J, with 5 bases in the middle. Germline lookup yields CDR1 SGHKS and CDR2 YYEKEE (reference sequence). This CDR3 is 11 amino acids long.